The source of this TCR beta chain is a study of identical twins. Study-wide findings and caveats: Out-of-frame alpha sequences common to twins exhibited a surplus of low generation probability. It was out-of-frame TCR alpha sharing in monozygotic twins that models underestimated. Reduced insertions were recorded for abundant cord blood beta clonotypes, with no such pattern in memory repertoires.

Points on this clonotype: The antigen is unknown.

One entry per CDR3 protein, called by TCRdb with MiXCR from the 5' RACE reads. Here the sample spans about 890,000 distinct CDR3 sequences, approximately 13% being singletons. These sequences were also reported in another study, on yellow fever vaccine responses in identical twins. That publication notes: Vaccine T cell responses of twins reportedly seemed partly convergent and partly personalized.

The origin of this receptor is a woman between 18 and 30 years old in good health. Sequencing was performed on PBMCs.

The CDR3 DNA reads TGTGCCAGCTCACCCCCGCTGGACGGGTACGAGCAGTACTTC. Its translation is CASSPPLDGYEQYF. The chain recombines TRBV18 with TRBJ2-7; D gene unclear. The CDR3 runs 14 residues. CDR1 is KGHSH, CDR2 LQKENI, per germline. The V and J ends lost 3 bases and 4 bases respectively, with 13 bases between them.